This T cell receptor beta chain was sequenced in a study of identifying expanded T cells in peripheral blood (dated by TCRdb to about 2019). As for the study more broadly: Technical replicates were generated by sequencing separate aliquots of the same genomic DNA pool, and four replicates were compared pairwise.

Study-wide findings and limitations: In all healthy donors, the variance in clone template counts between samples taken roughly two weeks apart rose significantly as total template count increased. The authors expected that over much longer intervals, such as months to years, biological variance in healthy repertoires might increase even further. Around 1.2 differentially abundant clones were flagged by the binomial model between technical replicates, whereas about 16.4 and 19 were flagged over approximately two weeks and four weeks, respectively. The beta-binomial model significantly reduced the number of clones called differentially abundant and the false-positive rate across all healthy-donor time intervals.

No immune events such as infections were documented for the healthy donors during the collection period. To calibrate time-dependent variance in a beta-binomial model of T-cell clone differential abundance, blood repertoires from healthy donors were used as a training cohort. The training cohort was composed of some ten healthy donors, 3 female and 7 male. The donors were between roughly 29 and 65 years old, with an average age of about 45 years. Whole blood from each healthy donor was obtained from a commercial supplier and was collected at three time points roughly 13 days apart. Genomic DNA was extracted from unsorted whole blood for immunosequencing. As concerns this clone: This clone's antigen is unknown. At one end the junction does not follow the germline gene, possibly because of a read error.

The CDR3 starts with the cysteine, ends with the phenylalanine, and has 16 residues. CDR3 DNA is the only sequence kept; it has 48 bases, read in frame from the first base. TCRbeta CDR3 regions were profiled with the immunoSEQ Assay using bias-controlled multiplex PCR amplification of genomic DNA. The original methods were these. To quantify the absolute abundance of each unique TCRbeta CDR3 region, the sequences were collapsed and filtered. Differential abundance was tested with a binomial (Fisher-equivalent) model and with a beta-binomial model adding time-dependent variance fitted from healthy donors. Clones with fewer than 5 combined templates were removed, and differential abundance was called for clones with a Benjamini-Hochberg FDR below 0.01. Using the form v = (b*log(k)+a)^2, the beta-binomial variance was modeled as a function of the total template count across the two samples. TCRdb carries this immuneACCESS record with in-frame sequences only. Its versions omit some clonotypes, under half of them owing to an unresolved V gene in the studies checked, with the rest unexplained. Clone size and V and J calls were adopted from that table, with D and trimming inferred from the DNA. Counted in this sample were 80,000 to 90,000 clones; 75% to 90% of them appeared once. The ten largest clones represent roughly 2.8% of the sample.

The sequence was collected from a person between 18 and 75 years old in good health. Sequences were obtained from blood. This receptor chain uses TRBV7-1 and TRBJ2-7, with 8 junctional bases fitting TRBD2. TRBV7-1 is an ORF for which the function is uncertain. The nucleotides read TGTGCCAGTAGCTCCCCTACGCGGGGGGCGGTCTACGAGCAGTACTTC. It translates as CASSSPTRGAVYEQYF.